This T cell receptor beta chain was sequenced for a study of T-cell memory formation after mild COVID-19. The wider study: The TCR clusters were mostly specific to one donor. Study-wide results and caveats: CD4+ clones that contracted lay mainly in CM and EM; CD8+ ones lay in EMRA. Whereas later expanders leaned CD4+, clones contracting day 15 to 85 showed a balanced CD4/CD8 makeup. Pre-infection memory already had some responding clones, implying cross-reactive memory joined.

Remarks on this clonotype: Its antigen is not identified.

From the 5' RACE reads, TCRdb called clonotypes with MiXCR, one entry per CDR3 protein. The sample comprises 550,000 to 600,000 distinct CDR3 sequences, about 20% of which are singletons, and 7.5% to 9.5% rests with the top ten. CDR1 and CDR2 from the germline V gene are DFQATT and SNEGSKA (reference sequence). Trimming removed 3 bases at V and 0 bases at J, with 8 bases between. The CDR3 is 14 amino acids. Sequenced sample: PBMCs or a T cell subset sorted from them (not recorded which). V usage is TRBV20-1 and J usage is TRBJ2-2; the D gene is possibly TRBD2 (5 bases). The origin of this receptor is an adult woman who had mild COVID-19 (a few samples of this study predate the infection). Cell type and time point are not known. As DNA, the CDR3 is TGCAGTGCTAGTGTCGGGACGAACACCGGGGAGCTGTTTTTT. This translates into CSASVGTNTGELFF.